This section outlines one T cell receptor beta chain sequence together with its context. The target antigen is unknown. The authors ran the assay at deep level. Sequencing used immunoSEQ multiplex PCR; TCRdb keeps in-frame clones, though not all of them. Here the sample spans under 600,000 clones, roughly 98% being singletons. CD45RO-negative, CCR7-selected cells formed the naive CD8 fraction, which excluded terminally differentiated effector memory CD45RA+ cells. The sample is drawn from a study of shared clonotypes between healthy human individuals. Study conclusions and caveats: Among the subsets, naive ones generally showed larger estimated richness than memory ones.

The sequenced material came from naive CD8+ T cells sorted from blood. This TCR was sampled from a man aged 25 to 45 in good health.

The DNA for the CDR3 is TGTGCCAGCAGCGCCCCAGGAACCGGGGAGCTGTTTTTT. Its protein is CASSAPGTGELFF. This chain uses TRBV9 with TRBJ2-2; D uncertain. The germline CDR1 and CDR2 sequences are SGDLS and YYNGEE. The ends were cut back, 3 bases at V and 5 bases at J, with 8 bases in the middle. The CDR3 sequence is 13 residues long.